This TCR beta chain came from a study of technical replicates of blood from a handful of donors. The CDR3 is 12 residues long. Germline CDR1 and CDR2: SEHNR and FQNEAQ (reference sequence). The V end lost 8 bases, the J end lost 6 bases, and 13 bases lay between the germline ends. Sequencing was performed with immunoSEQ multiplex PCR; in TCRdb, only in-frame clones are kept and a portion is missing. The table has tens of thousands of clones, 75% to 95% seen once. This chain uses TRBV7-9 with TRBJ1-1, with a weak D call TRBD1 (5 bases). The sequence was obtained from a human donor in good health. Sequencing was done on a sample of T cells isolated from PBMCs. The CDR3 DNA is TGTGCCAGCCAGTTAGGGGCGGCTGAAGCTTTCTTT. This encodes CASQLGAAEAFF.